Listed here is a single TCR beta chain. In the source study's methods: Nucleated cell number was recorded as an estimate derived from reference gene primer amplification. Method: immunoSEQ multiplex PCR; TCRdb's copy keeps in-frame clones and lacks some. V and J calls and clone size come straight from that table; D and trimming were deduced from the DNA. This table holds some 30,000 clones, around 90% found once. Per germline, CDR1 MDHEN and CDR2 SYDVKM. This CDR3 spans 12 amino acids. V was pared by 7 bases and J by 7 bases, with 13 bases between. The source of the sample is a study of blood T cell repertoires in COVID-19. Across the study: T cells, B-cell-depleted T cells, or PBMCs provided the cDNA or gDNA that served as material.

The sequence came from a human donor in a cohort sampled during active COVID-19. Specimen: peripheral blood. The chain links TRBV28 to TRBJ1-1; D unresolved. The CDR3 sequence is CASMSGEIEAFF. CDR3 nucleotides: TGTGCCAGCATGAGCGGAGAAATTGAAGCTTTCTTT.